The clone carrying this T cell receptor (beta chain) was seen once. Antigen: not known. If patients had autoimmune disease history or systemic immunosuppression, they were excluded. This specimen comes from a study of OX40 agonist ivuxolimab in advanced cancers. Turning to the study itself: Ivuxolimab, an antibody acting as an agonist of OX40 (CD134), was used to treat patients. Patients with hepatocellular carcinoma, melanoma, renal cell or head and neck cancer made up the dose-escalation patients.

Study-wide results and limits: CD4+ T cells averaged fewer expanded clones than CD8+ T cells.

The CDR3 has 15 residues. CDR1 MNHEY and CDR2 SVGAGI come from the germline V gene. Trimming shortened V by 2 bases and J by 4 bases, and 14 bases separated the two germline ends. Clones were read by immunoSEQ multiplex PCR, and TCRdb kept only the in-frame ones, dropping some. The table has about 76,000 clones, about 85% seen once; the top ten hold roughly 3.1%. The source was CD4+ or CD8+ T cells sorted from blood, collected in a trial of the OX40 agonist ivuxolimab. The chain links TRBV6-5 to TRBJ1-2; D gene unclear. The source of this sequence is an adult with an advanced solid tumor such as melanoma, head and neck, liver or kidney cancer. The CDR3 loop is CASSYGEIDFYGYTF. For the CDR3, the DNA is TGTGCCAGCAGTTACGGGGAGATAGACTTCTATGGCTACACCTTC.